The 17 T cell receptor beta chains below were found in one sample sequenced in a study of CD4 T cells in relation to SARS-CoV-2 and coronaviruses. Sequencing was performed with immunoSEQ multiplex PCR; in TCRdb, only in-frame clones are kept and a portion is missing. The repertoire holds about 36,000 clones, with about 79% as singletons. Antigens for these TCRs are unknown. The source material was naive CD4+ T cells from PBMCs, cultured in vitro. The sample's subset: naive CD4+ T cells isolated by negative enrichment. The receptors were gathered from an adult with COVID-19.

The genes are TRBV28 and TRBJ2-7; TRBD1 agrees at 8 bases. Trimming cost V 2 bases and J 6 bases; bases outside gene matches: 6. Germline V gives CDR1 MDHEN, CDR2 SYDVKM. The CDR3 is 14 amino acids. In DNA, the CDR3 is TGTGCCAGCAGTTTAATGAGGACAGGGAGCGAGCAGTACTTC. It encodes CASSLMRTGSEQYF.

The V call is TRBV12-5, the J call TRBJ2-5, with TRBD1 as a possible D gene (6 bases). The germline V gene encodes CDR1 LGHNT and CDR2 FRNRAP. The V and J ends lost 7 bases and 1 base respectively, with 25 bases between them. This CDR3 comprises 18 residues. CDR3: CASALTLGQGIIQETQYF. The CDR3 bases are TGTGCTAGTGCCCTTACCCTTGGGCAGGGGATAATCCAAGAGACCCAGTACTTC.

A few counts support this clone. The V call is TRBV9, the J call TRBJ1-2; 7 nucleotides line up with TRBD1. CDR3 size: 13 residues. Germline loops: CDR1 SGDLS, CDR2 YYNGEE. Germline trimming cut 3 bases from V and 2 bases from J; bases unmatched to any gene: 1. The chain's CDR3 is CASSATGNYGYTF. The CDR3 coding sequence is TGTGCCAGCAGCGCGACAGGGAACTATGGCTACACCTTC. Filled out from reference TRBV9 and TRBJ1-2, the complete variable domain reads DSGVTQTPKHLITATGQRVTLRCSPRSGDLSVYWYQQSLDQGLQFLIQYYNGEERAKGNILERFSAQQFPDLHSELNLSSLELGDSALYFCASSATGNYGYTFGSGTRLTVV.

This clone was recorded once. The chain uses TRBV7-3 and TRBJ2-7; 8 nucleotides align to TRBD2. CDR1 is SGHTA, CDR2 FQGTGA, per germline. The junction had 1 base not matched to a gene; V was cut back by 5 bases and J by 1 base. The CDR3 spans 13 residues. CDR3 residues: CASSPGGSYEQYF. The CDR3 DNA sequence: TGTGCCAGCAGCCCGGGGGGGTCCTACGAGCAGTACTTC.

The chain couples TRBV10-3 to TRBJ1-5; D is unresolved. CDR3 size: 14 residues. V was clipped by 4 bases and J by 0 bases, with 7 bases between them. The germline V gene encodes CDR1 ENHRY and CDR2 SYGVKD. CDR3: CAISAADSNQPQHF. The CDR3, as DNA: TGTGCCATCAGTGCGGCAGATAGCAATCAGCCCCAGCATTTT.

V usage is TRBV11-1 and J usage is TRBJ1-2; TRBD1 matches at 9 bases. CDR1 is SGHAT and CDR2 is FQDESV in the germline V gene (reference sequence). V trimming: 4 bases; J trimming: 4 bases; junction bases outside the gene matches: 10. The CDR3 spans 16 residues. The CDR3 DNA follows: TGTGCCAGCAGCTCCCCGGGACAGGGATTGAGCTATGGCTACACCTTC. This translates into CASSSPGQGLSYGYTF.

V and J are TRBV5-1 and TRBJ2-1; D remains unclear. Trimming removed 0 bases at V and 3 bases at J, with 10 bases between. The CDR3 sequence is 15 residues long. CDR1 is SGHRS and CDR2 is YFSETQ in the germline V gene. The CDR3 is CASSLGPGNYNEQFF. The CDR3 coding sequence is TGCGCCAGCAGCTTGGGCCCTGGCAACTACAATGAGCAGTTCTTC.

The chain carries TRBV6-5 and TRBJ1-2, with a weak D call TRBD1 (5 bases). Germline lookup yields CDR1 MNHEY and CDR2 SVGAGI. The ends were cut back, 5 bases at V and 5 bases at J, with 12 bases in the middle. This CDR3 region has 13 residues. CDR3 in DNA: TGTGCCAGCAGTAGGGACGGCCCATATGGCTACACCTTC. Translation: CASSRDGPYGYTF.

This chain links TRBV5-1 with TRBJ1-3; unclear D gene. Germline loops: CDR1 SGHRS, CDR2 YFSETQ. The V end lost 0 bases, the J end lost 7 bases, and 17 bases lay between the germline ends. This CDR3 is 16 amino acids long. The CDR3 here is CASSLDGIRLGNTIYF. In nucleotides, the CDR3 is TGCGCCAGCAGCTTGGATGGGATACGGTTGGGCAACACCATATATTTT.

The genes are TRBV6-5 and TRBJ1-4; 8 bases align to TRBD1. The J segment lost 10 bases and the V segment lost 3 bases, leaving 13 bases of the junction unmatched. The length of the CDR3 is 16 residues. Germline CDR1 and CDR2: MNHEY and SVGAGI. The CDR3 sequence: CASSYPDDRGIGKLFF. The CDR3 region has the DNA TGTGCCAGCAGTTATCCCGATGACAGGGGAATTGGAAAACTGTTTTTT.

The genes are TRBV6-5 and TRBJ2-1, with 8 bases fitting TRBD2. The CDR3 spans 14 residues. CDR1 is MNHEY, CDR2 SVGAGI, per germline. The trim removed 9 bases at V and 8 bases at J, leaving 12 bases unmatched. This CDR3 reads CASQIAGRVDEQFF. The CDR3 region has the DNA TGTGCCAGTCAAATAGCGGGACGGGTCGATGAGCAGTTCTTC.

The chain has TRBV29-1 and TRBJ2-5, with a possible D match to TRBD2 (6 bases). Germline CDR1 is SQVTM and CDR2 is ANQGSEA. CDR3 length: 13 amino acids. Trimming took off 4 bases at V and 4 bases at J, with 13 bases between the two ends. The CDR3 DNA reads TGCAGCGTTGTATCCCTAGCGCTAGAGACCCAGTACTTC. Translation gives CSVVSLALETQYF.

The chain links TRBV5-4 to TRBJ2-1, with 10 bases fitting TRBD2. The ends lost 7 bases at V and 2 bases at J; junction bases unmatched: 6. The germline CDR1 and CDR2 sequences are SGHNT and YYREEE (reference sequence). The CDR3 runs to 15 residues. The DNA of the CDR3 is TGTGCCAGCTCGGCCCTAGCGGGGGCCTACAATGAGCAGTTCTTC. Protein: CASSALAGAYNEQFF.

V gene TRBV10-3 combines with J gene TRBJ2-7, with TRBD2 identical over 9 bases. The CDR3 has 14 amino acids. V shed 10 bases and J 0 bases; nucleotides not matched to a gene: 7. Per germline, CDR1 ENHRY and CDR2 SYGVKD. CDR3 coding DNA: TGTGCCACATCGGGGCGGGAGGGCTCCTACGAGCAGTACTTC. It translates to CATSGREGSYEQYF.

This clone was observed once. The rearrangement links TRBV6-7 to TRBJ2-7; 8 bases line up with TRBD1. TRBV6-7 is placed among ORFs of uncertain function. The CDR3 spans 17 residues. Losses at the gene ends were 3 bases for V and 4 bases for J; bases not matched to a gene: 14. CDR3 in DNA: TGTGCCAGCAGTTATCATAGTCGGGTCAGGGGGCTGTACGAGCAGTACTTC. Translation: CASSYHSRVRGLYEQYF.

The chain carries TRBV10-3 and TRBJ2-2; 7 bases fit TRBD1. CDR3 size: 15 residues. Trimming took 4 bases from V and 0 from J; bases not matched to a gene: 2. Per germline, CDR1 ENHRY and CDR2 SYGVKD. The CDR3 nucleotides are TGTGCCATCAGTGCCGGGACAGCGAACACCGGGGAGCTGTTTTTT. Protein: CAISAGTANTGELFF.

V gene TRBV2 combines with J gene TRBJ1-1; D remains unclear. CDR3 length: 13 amino acids. The germline V gene encodes CDR1 SNHLY and CDR2 FYNNEI. The V gene lost 1 base and the J gene lost 1 base, with 4 bases spanning the gap. The CDR3 DNA reads TGTGCCAGCAGTGAAGATCAGAACACTGAAGCTTTCTTT. This codes for CASSEDQNTEAFF. The variable domain in full, completed from reference TRBV2 and TRBJ1-1, reads EPEVTQTPSHQVTQMGQEVILRCVPISNHLYFYWYRQILGQKVEFLVSFYNNEISEKSEIFDDQFSVERPDGSNFTLKIRSTKLEDSAMYFCASSEDQNTEAFFGQGTRLTVV.